Reported below is one T cell receptor (beta chain). Its antigen remains unknown. This record comes from a study of cytomegalovirus exposure and HLA in healthy donors. The study's findings and limits: Earlier results showed most TCR beta V segments being productive about 90% or about 30% of the time.

The primer mix had 60 Vbeta and 13 Jbeta primers. Sequencing used immunoSEQ multiplex PCR; TCRdb keeps in-frame clones, though not all of them. The table lists about 160,000 clones, approximately 88% of them singletons. The sample taken for sequencing was PBMCs. The source is a boy aged 2 to 9 in good health and CMV-seronegative.

The CDR3 DNA follows: TGCGCCAGCAGCTTGGAACCCGGGAGCGGAAAGACCCAGTACTTC. Translated, it gives CASSLEPGSGKTQYF. V is TRBV5-1 and J is TRBJ2-5; possible D gene TRBD2, 6 bases. Trimming took off 0 bases at V and 6 bases at J, with 15 bases between the two ends. The CDR3 consists of 15 residues. Germline V gene lookup returns CDR1 SGHRS and CDR2 YFSETQ.